The rows below give T cell receptor beta chains drawn from one sample of a study of human T cells and chemical hapten exposure. TCRdb reanalysed the RACE reads using MiXCR and keeps one entry per CDR3 protein. The sample contains about 340,000 distinct CDR3 sequences, approximately 6.3% of which appear only once. Sequences were derived from whole blood, sampled in connection with sensitization to the hapten diphenylcyclopropenone (DPC). The source is a woman between 18 and 29 years old with alopecia areata. Some clones in this sample may be carry-over from other donors' samples. Each CDR3 is given with its conserved first and last residue. The D gene is left open where the match is weak. Expanded clones get a size class; other rows say once, few or many, or leave the size out.

TRBV6-2/TRBV6-3	-	TRBD1	TRBJ2-1	TGTGCCAGCAGTTACCCGGGACAGAGTCACAATGAGCAGTTCTTC	CASSYPGQSHNEQFF
TRBV7-9	-	-	TRBJ1-1	TGTGCCAGCAGCTTACAGGAGGGCACTGAAGCTTTCTTT	CASSLQEGTEAFF
TRBV27	-	-	TRBJ2-3	TGTGCCAGCAGTTTATCCCGGCCCGGGGGCACTAGCACAGATACGCAGTATTTT	CASSLSRPGGTSTDTQYF
TRBV6-2/TRBV6-3	many	-	TRBJ2-3	TGTGCCAGTAGGAGCGGATACACAGATACGCAGTATTTT	CASRSGYTDTQYF
TRBV28	many	TRBD1	TRBJ2-7	TGTGCCAGCAGCCCCCTCTCAGGGGGCCCGTACGAGCAGTACTTC	CASSPLSGGPYEQYF
TRBV25-1	-	-	TRBJ2-7	TGTGCCAGCAGTGAATGGCGGAGTAGCTCCTACGAGCAGTACTTC	CASSEWRSSSYEQYF
TRBV11-2	-	-	TRBJ2-3	TGTGCCAGCAGCCTTAGAAGGGGTCTAGGACCCACAGATACGCAGTATTTT	CASSLRRGLGPTDTQYF
TRBV25-1	few	-	TRBJ2-3	TGTGCCAGCAGTACGAATGAGTGGAGTGCAGACACAGATACGCAGTATTTT	CASSTNEWSADTDTQYF
TRBV27	many	-	TRBJ1-4	TGTGCCAGCAGTTCCGGGGACGGACTCAAGGGAAAACTGTTTTTT	CASSSGDGLKGKLFF
TRBV29-1	-	-	TRBJ2-1	TGCAGCGTTGTTAGGGGGGTGACCTACAATGAGCAGTTCTTC	CSVVRGVTYNEQFF
TRBV21-1	-	-	TRBJ2-1	TGTGCCAGCAGCAAAGGGGGCTGGAGATTCGACAGCCGGGGGAATGAGCAGTTCTTC	CASSKGGWRFDSRGNEQFF
TRBV7-3	many	-	TRBJ2-5	TGTGCCAGCAGCTTACAAGGGGAGACCCAGTACTTC	CASSLQGETQYF
TRBV12-3/TRBV12-4	few	-	TRBJ1-6	TGTGCCAGCAGTTTCGGGGGGGGTAATTCACCCCTCCACTTT	CASSFGGGNSPLHF
TRBV7-9	few	-	TRBJ1-1	TGTGCCAGCAGTTCTGCAGGGTCGGGCGAAGCTTTCTTT	CASSSAGSGEAFF
TRBV4-3	-	-	TRBJ2-6	TGCGCCAGCAGCGCGGGGGGACAGGGCCTCTCTGGGGCCAACGTCCTGACTTTC	CASSAGGQGLSGANVLTF
TRBV20-1	many	-	TRBJ2-1	TGCAGTGCTAGATGGGGGGACCATGAGCAGTTCTTC	CSARWGDHEQFF
TRBV29-1	many	-	TRBJ1-1	TGCAGCGTCATAGAAATGAACACTGAAGCTTTCTTT	CSVIEMNTEAFF
TRBV6-1	-	-	TRBJ2-7	TGTGCCAGCAGTGAACAGCCTATGTCTGTCGAGCAGTACTTC	CASSEQPMSVEQYF
TRBV7-8	many	-	TRBJ1-1	TGTGCCAGCAGCTTCGACACTGAAGCTTTCTTT	CASSFDTEAFF
TRBV20-1	-	-	TRBJ2-1	TGCAGTGCTAGGACGTCCAATGAGCAGTTCTTC	CSARTSNEQFF
TRBV9	-	TRBD1	TRBJ1-1	TGTGCCAGCAGCGTAGGGGGACAGGGGTGGACTGAAGCTTTCTTT	CASSVGGQGWTEAFF
TRBV5-5	few	-	TRBJ1-1	TGTGCCAGCAGCTTAAACTACAGACAGAACACTGAAGCTTTCTTT	CASSLNYRQNTEAFF